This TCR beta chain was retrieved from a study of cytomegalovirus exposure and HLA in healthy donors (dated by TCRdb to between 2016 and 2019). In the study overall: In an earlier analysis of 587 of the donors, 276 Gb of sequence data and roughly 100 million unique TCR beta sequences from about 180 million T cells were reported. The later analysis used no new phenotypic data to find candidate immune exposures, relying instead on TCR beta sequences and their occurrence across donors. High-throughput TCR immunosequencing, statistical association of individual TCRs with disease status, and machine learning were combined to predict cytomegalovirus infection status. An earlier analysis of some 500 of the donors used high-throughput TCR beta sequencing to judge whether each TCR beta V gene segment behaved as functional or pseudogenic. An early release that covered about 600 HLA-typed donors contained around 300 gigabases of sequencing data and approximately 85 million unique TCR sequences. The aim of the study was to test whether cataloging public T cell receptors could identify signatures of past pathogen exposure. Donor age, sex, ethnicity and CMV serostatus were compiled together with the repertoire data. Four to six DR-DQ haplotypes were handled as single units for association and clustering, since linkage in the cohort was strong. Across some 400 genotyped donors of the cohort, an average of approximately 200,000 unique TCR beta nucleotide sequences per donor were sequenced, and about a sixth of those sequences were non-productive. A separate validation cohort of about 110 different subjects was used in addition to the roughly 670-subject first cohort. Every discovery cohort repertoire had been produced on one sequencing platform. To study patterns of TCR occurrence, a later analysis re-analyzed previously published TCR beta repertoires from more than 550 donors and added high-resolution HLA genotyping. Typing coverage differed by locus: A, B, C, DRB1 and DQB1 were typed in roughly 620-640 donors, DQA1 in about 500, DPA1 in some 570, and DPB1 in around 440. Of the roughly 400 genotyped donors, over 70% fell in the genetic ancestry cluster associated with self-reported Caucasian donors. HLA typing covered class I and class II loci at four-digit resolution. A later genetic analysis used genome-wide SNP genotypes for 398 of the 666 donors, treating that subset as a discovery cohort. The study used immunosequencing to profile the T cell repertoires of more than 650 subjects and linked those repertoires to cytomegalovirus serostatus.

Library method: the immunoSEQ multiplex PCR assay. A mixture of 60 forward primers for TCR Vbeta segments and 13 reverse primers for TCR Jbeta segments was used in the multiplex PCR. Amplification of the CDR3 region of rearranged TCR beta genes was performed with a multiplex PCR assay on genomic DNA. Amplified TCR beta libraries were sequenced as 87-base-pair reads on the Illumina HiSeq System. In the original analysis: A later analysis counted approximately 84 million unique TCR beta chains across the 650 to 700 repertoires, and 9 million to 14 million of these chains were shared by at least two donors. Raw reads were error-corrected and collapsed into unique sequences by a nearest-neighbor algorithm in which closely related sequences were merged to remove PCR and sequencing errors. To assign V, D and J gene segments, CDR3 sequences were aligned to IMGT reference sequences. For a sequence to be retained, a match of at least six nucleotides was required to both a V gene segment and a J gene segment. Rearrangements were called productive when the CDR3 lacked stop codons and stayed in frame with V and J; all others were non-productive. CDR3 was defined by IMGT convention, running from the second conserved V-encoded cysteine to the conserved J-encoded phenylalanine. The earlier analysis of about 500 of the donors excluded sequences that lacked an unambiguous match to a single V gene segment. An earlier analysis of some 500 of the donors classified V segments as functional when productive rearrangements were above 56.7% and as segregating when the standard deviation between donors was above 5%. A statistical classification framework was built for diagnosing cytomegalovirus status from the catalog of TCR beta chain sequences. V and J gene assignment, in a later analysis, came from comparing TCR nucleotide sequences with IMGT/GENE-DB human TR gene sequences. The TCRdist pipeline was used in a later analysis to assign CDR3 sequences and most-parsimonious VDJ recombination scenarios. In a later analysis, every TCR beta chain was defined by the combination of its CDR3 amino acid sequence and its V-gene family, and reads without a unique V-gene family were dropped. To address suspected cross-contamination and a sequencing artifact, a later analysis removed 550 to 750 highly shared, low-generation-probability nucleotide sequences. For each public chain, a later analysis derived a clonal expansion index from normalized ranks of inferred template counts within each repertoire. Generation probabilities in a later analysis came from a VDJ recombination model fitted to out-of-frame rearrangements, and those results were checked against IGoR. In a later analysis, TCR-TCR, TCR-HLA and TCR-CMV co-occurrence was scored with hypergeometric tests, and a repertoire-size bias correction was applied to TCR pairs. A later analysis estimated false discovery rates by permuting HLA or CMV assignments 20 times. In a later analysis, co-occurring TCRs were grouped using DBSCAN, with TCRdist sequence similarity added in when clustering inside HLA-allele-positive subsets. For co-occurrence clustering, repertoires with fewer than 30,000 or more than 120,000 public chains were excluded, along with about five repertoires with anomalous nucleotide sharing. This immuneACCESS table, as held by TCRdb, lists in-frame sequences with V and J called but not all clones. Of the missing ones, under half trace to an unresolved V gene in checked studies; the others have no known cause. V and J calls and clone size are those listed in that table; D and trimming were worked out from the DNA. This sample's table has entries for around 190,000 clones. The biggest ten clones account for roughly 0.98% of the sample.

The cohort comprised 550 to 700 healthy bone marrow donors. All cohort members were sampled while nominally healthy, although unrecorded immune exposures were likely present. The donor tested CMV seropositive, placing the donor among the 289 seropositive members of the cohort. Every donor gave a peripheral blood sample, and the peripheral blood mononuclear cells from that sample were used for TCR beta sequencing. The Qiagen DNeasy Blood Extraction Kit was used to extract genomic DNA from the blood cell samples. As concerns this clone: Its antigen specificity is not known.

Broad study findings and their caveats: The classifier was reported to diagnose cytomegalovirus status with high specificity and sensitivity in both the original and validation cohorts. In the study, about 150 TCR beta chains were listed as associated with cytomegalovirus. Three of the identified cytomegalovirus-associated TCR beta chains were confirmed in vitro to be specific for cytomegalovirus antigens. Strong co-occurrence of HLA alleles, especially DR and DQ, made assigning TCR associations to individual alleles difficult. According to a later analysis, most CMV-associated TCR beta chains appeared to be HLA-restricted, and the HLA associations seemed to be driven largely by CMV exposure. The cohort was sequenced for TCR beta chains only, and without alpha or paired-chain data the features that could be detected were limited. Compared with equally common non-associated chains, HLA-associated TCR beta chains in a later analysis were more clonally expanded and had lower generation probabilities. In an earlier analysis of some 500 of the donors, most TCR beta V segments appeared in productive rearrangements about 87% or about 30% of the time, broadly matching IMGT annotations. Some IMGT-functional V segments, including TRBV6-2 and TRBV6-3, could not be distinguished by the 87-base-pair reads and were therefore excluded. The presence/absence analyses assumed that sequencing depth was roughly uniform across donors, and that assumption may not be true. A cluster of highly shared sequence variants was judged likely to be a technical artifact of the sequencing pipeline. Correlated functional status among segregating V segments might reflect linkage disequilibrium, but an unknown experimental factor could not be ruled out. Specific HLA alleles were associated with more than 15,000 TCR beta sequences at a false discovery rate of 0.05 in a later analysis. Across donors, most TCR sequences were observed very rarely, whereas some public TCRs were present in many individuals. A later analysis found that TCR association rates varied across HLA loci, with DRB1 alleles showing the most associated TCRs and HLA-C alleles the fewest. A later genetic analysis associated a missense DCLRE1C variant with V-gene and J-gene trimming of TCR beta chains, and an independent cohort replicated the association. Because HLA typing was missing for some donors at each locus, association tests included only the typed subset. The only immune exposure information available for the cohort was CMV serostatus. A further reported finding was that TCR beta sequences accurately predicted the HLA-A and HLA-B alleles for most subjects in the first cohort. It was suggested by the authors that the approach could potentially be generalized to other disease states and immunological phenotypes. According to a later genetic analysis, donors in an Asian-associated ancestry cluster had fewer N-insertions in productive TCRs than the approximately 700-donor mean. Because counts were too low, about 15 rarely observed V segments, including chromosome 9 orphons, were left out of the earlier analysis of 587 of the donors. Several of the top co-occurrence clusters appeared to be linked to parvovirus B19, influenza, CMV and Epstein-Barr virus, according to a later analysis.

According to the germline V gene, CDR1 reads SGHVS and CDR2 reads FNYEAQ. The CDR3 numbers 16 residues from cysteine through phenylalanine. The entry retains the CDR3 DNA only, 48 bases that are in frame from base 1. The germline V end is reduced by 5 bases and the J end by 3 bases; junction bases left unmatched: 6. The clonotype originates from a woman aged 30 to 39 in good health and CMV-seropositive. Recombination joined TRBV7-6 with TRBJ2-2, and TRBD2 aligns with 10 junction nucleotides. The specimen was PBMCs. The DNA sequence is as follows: TGTGCCAGCAGCCCTCCTAGCGGGAGATACACCGGGGAGCTGTTTTTT. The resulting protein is CASSPPSGRYTGELFF. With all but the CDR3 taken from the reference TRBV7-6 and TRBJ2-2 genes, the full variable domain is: GAGVSQSPRYKVTKRGQDVALRCDPISGHVSLYWYRQALGQGPEFLTYFNYEAQQDKSGLPNDRFSAERPEGSISTLTIQRTEQRDSAMYRCASSPPSGRYTGELFFGEGSRLTVL.